Listed below are T cell receptor beta chains from one sample, sequenced in a study of cytomegalovirus exposure and HLA in healthy donors. TCRdb's copy holds only in-frame clones and misses some; the assay was immunoSEQ multiplex PCR. This sample has some 220,000 clones; over 65% occur once, and the top ten carry 2.7%. The sample taken for sequencing was PBMCs. Every receptor here comes from a woman aged 55-70 years in good health and CMV-seropositive. Both conserved end residues are part of each CDR3. A D gene is named only where the DNA matches it firmly. Rows give clone size only sometimes, using once, few, many, or a class for an expanded clone.

J: TRBJ1-2
size: NA
D: NA
V: TRBV5-5
CDR3: CASSNHGGDYGYTF
DNA: TGTGCCAGCAGCAACCATGGGGGGGACTATGGCTACACCTTC

J: TRBJ2-7
size: once
D: TRBD1
V: TRBV10-3
CDR3: CAISERGQIYEQYF
DNA: TGTGCCATCAGTGAAAGGGGGCAGATCTACGAGCAGTACTTC

J: TRBJ2-2
size: few
D: TRBD2
V: TRBV4-1
CDR3: CASRKGTSGLENTGELFF
DNA: TGCGCCAGCCGAAAAGGGACTAGCGGGCTGGAGAACACCGGGGAGCTGTTTTTT

J: TRBJ2-5
size: NA
D: NA
V: TRBV6-1
CDR3: CASSDRETQYF
DNA: TGTGCCAGCAGTGATCGGGAGACCCAGTACTTC

J: TRBJ2-7
size: NA
D: NA
V: TRBV5-4
CDR3: CASSLPNPSYEQYF
DNA: TGTGCCAGCAGCTTGCCTAACCCATCCTACGAGCAGTACTTC

J: TRBJ1-5
size: NA
D: NA
V: TRBV30
CDR3: CAWSTSSQPQHF
DNA: TGTGCCTGGAGTACCTCGAGCCAGCCCCAGCATTTT

J: TRBJ1-1
size: NA
D: NA
V: TRBV30
CDR3: CAWSSKGGSTEAFF
DNA: TGTGCCTGGAGCTCTAAGGGCGGGAGCACTGAAGCTTTCTTT

J: TRBJ1-1
size: NA
D: NA
V: TRBV2
CDR3: CASSEMNGRHTEAFF
DNA: TGTGCCAGCAGTGAGATGAATGGGAGGCACACTGAAGCTTTCTTT

J: TRBJ1-4
size: NA
D: NA
V: TRBV10-3
CDR3: CAISESRGSIEKLFF
DNA: TGTGCCATCAGTGAGTCGCGGGGGTCGATCGAAAAACTGTTTTTT

J: TRBJ1-1
size: NA
D: NA
V: TRBV7-2
CDR3: CASSPTGQGLEAFF
DNA: TGTGCCAGCAGCCCGACCGGCCAGGGGCTAGAAGCTTTCTTT

J: TRBJ1-1
size: few
D: NA
V: TRBV7-6
CDR3: CASSSRGGTEAFF
DNA: TGTGCCAGCAGCTCACGAGGGGGCACTGAAGCTTTCTTT

J: TRBJ2-3
size: NA
D: TRBD2
V: TRBV7-2
CDR3: CASSQAGLGVADTQYF
DNA: TGTGCCAGCAGCCAGGCGGGACTAGGGGTAGCAGATACGCAGTATTTT

J: TRBJ1-2
size: NA
D: NA
V: TRBV6-6
CDR3: CASSYSIPGGVGYTF
DNA: TGTGCCAGCAGTTACTCGATACCGGGGGGCGTCGGCTACACCTTC

J: TRBJ1-1
size: NA
D: NA
V: TRBV7-8
CDR3: CASSGREWRTEAFF
DNA: TGTGCCAGCAGCGGACGTGAGTGGAGGACTGAAGCTTTCTTT

J: TRBJ1-1
size: NA
D: TRBD1
V: TRBV19
CDR3: CATQGGWTGTNTEAFF
DNA: TGTGCCACCCAGGGGGGATGGACAGGAACGAACACTGAAGCTTTCTTT

J: TRBJ2-7
size: once
D: NA
V: TRBV20-1
CDR3: CSAAEGDHGYF
DNA: TGCAGTGCTGCAGAGGGGGACCATGGGTACTTC

J: TRBJ2-7
size: NA
D: TRBD1
V: TRBV11-2
CDR3: CASSLDPGQPYEQYF
DNA: TGTGCCAGCAGCTTAGATCCGGGACAGCCATACGAGCAGTACTTC

J: TRBJ1-1
size: NA
D: NA
V: TRBV19
CDR3: CASSIVEGRTEAFF
DNA: TGTGCCAGTAGTATAGTGGAGGGGAGGACTGAAGCTTTCTTT

J: TRBJ2-5
size: NA
D: NA
V: TRBV18
CDR3: CASSPRQKTQYF
DNA: TGTGCCAGCTCACCACGTCAAAAGACCCAGTACTTC

J: TRBJ1-3
size: NA
D: NA
V: TRBV5-4
CDR3: CASSLGGGLSGNTIYF
DNA: TGTGCCAGCAGCTTGGGGGGGGGTCTCTCTGGAAACACCATATATTTT

J: TRBJ2-3
size: NA
D: NA
V: TRBV30
CDR3: CAWSSLGGTQYF
DNA: TGTGCCTGGAGTAGCCTGGGCGGGACGCAGTATTTT

J: TRBJ1-2
size: NA
D: NA
V: TRBV6-1
CDR3: CASSDKGGYGYTF
DNA: TGTGCCAGCAGTGACAAGGGGGGGTATGGCTACACCTTC

J: TRBJ2-2
size: once
D: TRBD2
V: TRBV27
CDR3: CASSFGTSGGAGELFF
DNA: TGTGCCAGCAGTTTCGGGACTAGCGGGGGGGCCGGGGAGCTGTTTTTT

J: TRBJ1-1
size: NA
D: NA
V: TRBV6-4
CDR3: CASRTPDRNTEAFF
DNA: TGTGCCAGCAGGACCCCGGACAGGAACACTGAAGCTTTCTTT

J: TRBJ2-7
size: NA
D: NA
V: TRBV5-1
CDR3: CASSLGLGSSYEQYF
DNA: TGCGCCAGCAGCTTGGGACTCGGAAGCTCCTACGAGCAGTACTTC

J: TRBJ1-2
size: NA
D: TRBD1
V: TRBV7-3
CDR3: CASSRGTGNGYTF
DNA: TGTGCCAGCAGCCGAGGGACAGGGAATGGCTACACCTTC

J: TRBJ2-7
size: NA
D: TRBD2
V: TRBV5-1
CDR3: CASSLAVTSGHYEQYF
DNA: TGCGCCAGCAGCTTGGCCGTGACTAGCGGCCACTACGAGCAGTACTTC

J: TRBJ2-5
size: NA
D: TRBD2
V: TRBV6-5
CDR3: CASSYSVAGGLETQYF
DNA: TGTGCCAGCAGTTACTCGGTAGCGGGGGGGCTTGAGACCCAGTACTTC

J: TRBJ2-5
size: NA
D: TRBD2
V: TRBV7-2
CDR3: CASSLGSGGAETQYF
DNA: TGTGCCAGCAGCTTAGGCAGCGGGGGGGCAGAGACCCAGTACTTC

J: TRBJ1-2
size: once
D: TRBD1
V: TRBV2
CDR3: CASSLQGAEGYTF
DNA: TGTGCCAGCAGCCTACAGGGGGCGGAGGGCTACACCTTC

J: TRBJ2-2
size: NA
D: NA
V: TRBV4-1
CDR3: CASSQTRYGANTGELFF
DNA: TGCGCCAGCAGCCAAACCCGGTACGGTGCGAACACCGGGGAGCTGTTTTTT

J: TRBJ2-5
size: NA
D: NA
V: TRBV7-3
CDR3: CASSFHGETQYF
DNA: TGTGCCAGCAGCTTTCACGGGGAGACCCAGTACTTC

J: TRBJ2-2
size: NA
D: NA
V: TRBV11-2
CDR3: CASSPWLAANTGELFF
DNA: TGTGCCAGCAGCCCTTGGCTTGCAGCGAACACCGGGGAGCTGTTTTTT

J: TRBJ1-5
size: NA
D: TRBD1
V: TRBV28
CDR3: CASSARGRLKDQPQHF
DNA: TGTGCCAGCAGTGCAAGGGGGCGGCTGAAGGATCAGCCCCAGCATTTT

J: TRBJ2-3
size: few
D: NA
V: TRBV7-2
CDR3: CASSRGGGLTDTQYF
DNA: TGTGCCAGCAGCCGAGGAGGCGGGCTTACAGATACGCAGTATTTT

J: TRBJ2-2
size: NA
D: NA
V: TRBV7-8
CDR3: CASSPGGTTNTGELFF
DNA: TGTGCCAGCAGCCCCGGTGGGACAACGAACACCGGGGAGCTGTTTTTT

J: TRBJ1-2
size: NA
D: TRBD1
V: TRBV28
CDR3: CASSQGAGGGYGYTF
DNA: TGTGCCAGCAGCCAGGGAGCAGGGGGCGGCTATGGCTACACCTTC

J: TRBJ2-7
size: NA
D: NA
V: TRBV9
CDR3: CASSPAGLLF
DNA: TGTGCCAGCAGCCCCGCCGGACTACTCTTC

J: TRBJ1-6
size: NA
D: NA
V: TRBV7-9
CDR3: CASSLKGSSYNSPLHF
DNA: TGTGCCAGCAGCTTGAAAGGGAGCTCCTATAATTCACCCCTCCACTTT

J: TRBJ1-1
size: NA
D: NA
V: TRBV11-2
CDR3: CASSPAGTGGAFF
DNA: TGTGCCAGCAGCCCCGCCGGAACGGGAGGGGCTTTCTTT